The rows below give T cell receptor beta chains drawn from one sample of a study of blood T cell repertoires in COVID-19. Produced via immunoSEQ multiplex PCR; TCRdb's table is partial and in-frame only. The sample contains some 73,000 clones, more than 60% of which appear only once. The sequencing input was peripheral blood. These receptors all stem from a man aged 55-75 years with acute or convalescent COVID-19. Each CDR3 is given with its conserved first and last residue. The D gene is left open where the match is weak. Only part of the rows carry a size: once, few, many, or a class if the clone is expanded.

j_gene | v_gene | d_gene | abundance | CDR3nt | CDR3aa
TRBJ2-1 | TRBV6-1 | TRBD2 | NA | TGTGCCAGCAGTGAAGCCGGGACTAGCGTTAACAATGAGCAGTTCTTC | CASSEAGTSVNNEQFF
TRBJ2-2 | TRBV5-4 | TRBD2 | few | TGTGCCAGCAGCCCACTAGCGGGGGGGCTGAACACCGGGGAGCTGTTTTTT | CASSPLAGGLNTGELFF
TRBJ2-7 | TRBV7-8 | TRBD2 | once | TGTGCCAGCAGCTTACGGCAAGCGGGACTAGCGGGAGGGACCGAGCAGTACTTC | CASSLRQAGLAGGTEQYF
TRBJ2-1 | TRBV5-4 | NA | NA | TGTGCCAGCAGCTTGGCCAGGGGTTTGGACAATGAGCAGTTCTTC | CASSLARGLDNEQFF
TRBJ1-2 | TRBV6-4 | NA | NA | TGTGCCAGCAGTGACTCTAGGGGTTCGAGGAATGGCTACACCTTC | CASSDSRGSRNGYTF
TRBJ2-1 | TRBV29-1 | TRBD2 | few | TGCAGCGTTGATCCGACTAGCGGGGTCTTCTACAATGAGCAGTTCTTC | CSVDPTSGVFYNEQFF
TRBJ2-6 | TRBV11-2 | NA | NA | TGTGCCAGCAGCCCCCCGAGAGGGTCCATAACTGGGGCCAACGTCCTGACTTTC | CASSPPRGSITGANVLTF
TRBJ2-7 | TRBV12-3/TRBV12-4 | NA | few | TGTGCCAGCAGTTTAGGCAGTCGCCCCGAGCAGTACTTC | CASSLGSRPEQYF
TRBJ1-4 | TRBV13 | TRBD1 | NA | TGTGCCAGCAGGCTCACAGGGGGCGAAGAAAAACTGTTTTTT | CASRLTGGEEKLFF
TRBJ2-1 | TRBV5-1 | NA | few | TGCGCCAGTTCTCCTAGCCTTGACAATGAGCAGTTCTTC | CASSPSLDNEQFF
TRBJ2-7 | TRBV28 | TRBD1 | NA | TGTGCCAGCAGTACTCACAGGACAGGGGTCTCCTACGAGCAGTACTTC | CASSTHRTGVSYEQYF
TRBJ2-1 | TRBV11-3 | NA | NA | TGTGCCAGCAGCTTAGGGGCAGGGTACAATGAGCAGTTCTTC | CASSLGAGYNEQFF
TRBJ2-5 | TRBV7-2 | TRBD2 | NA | TGTGCCAGCAGCTTCCGGTCGGGGGGGGCGGCGCTAGAGACCCAGTACTTC | CASSFRSGGAALETQYF
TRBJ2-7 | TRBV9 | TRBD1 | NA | TGTGCCAGCAGCGTAGAGGGACAGAGCTCCTACGAGCAGTACTTC | CASSVEGQSSYEQYF
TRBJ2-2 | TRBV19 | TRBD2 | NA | TGTGCCAGTATGGTACTAGCGGGGTTTACCGGGGAGCTGTTTTTT | CASMVLAGFTGELFF
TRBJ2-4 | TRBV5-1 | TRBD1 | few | TGCGCCAGCAGCCCAGAACTCGGACAGGGGTTAGCCAAAAACATTCAGTACTTC | CASSPELGQGLAKNIQYF
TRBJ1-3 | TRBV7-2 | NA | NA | TGTGCCAGCAGCTTAGTCATTTCAGGGGTAGGGTCTGGAAACACCATATATTTT | CASSLVISGVGSGNTIYF
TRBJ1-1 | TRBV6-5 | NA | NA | TGTGCCAGTGGTAGCAGGAGGGTCCAAGCTTTCTTT | CASGSRRVQAFF
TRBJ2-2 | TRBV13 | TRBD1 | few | TGTGCCAGCAGCGGACAGGGCGGGAACACCGGGGAGCTGTTTTTT | CASSGQGGNTGELFF
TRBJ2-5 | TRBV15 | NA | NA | TGTGCCACCAGCAGAGATCTCGCCCTGGCGACCCAGTACTTC | CATSRDLALATQYF
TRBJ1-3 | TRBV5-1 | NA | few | TGCGCCAGCAGCCACGACCGGGACTCTGGAAACACCATATATTTT | CASSHDRDSGNTIYF
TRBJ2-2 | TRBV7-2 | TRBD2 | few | TGTGCCAGCAGCTTTAGCGGGGGGGCCCCCGGGGAGCTGTTTTTT | CASSFSGGAPGELFF
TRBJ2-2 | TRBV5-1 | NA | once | TGCGCCAGCAGCTTGGACAGTGCAGTGTCAAACACCGGGGAGCTGTTTTTT | CASSLDSAVSNTGELFF
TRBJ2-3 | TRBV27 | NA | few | TGTGCCAGCAGTTTATACGAGGGAACCACAGATACGCAGTATTTT | CASSLYEGTTDTQYF
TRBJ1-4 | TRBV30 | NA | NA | TGTGCCTGGAGTCCCCAGGGTAGCGGTGAAAAACTGTTTTTT | CAWSPQGSGEKLFF
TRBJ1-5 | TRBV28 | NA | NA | TGTGCCAGCAGCCCTCTTTCCAGGGACAATCAGCCCCAGCATTTT | CASSPLSRDNQPQHF
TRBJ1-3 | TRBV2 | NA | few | TGTGCCAGCACCTCGACACCTTCTGGAAACACCATATATTTT | CASTSTPSGNTIYF
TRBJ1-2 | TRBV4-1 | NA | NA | TGCGCCAGCAGCCAACTGGAGGGCTCTGGCTACACCTTC | CASSQLEGSGYTF
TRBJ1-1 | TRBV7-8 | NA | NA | TGTGCCAGCAGCTCTCTGAGGGGGACTGAAGCTTTCTTT | CASSSLRGTEAFF
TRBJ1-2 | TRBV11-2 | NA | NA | TGTGCCAGCAGTCGTGGAGAAGATGGCTACACCTTC | CASSRGEDGYTF
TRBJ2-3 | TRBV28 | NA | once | TGTGCCAGCAGTTTGGGGCTTAGTTCAAGGACAGATACGCAGTATTTT | CASSLGLSSRTDTQYF
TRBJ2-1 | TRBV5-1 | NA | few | TGCGCCAGCAGCTTGGACTTAAATGAGCAGTTCTTC | CASSLDLNEQFF
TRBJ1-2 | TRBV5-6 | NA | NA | TGTGCCAGCAGCTTGGCCGGGGGAGTGGACTATGGCTACACCTTC | CASSLAGGVDYGYTF
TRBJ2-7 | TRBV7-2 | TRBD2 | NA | TGTGCCAGCAGCTCCGGGACTAGCCTATACGAGCAGTACTTC | CASSSGTSLYEQYF
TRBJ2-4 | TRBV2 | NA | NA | TGTGCCAGCAGTGAAGACAGGGGAGGCATTCAGTACTTC | CASSEDRGGIQYF
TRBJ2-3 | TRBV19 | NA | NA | TGTGCCAGCCGAGCTAGCAGCACAGATACGCAGTATTTT | CASRASSTDTQYF
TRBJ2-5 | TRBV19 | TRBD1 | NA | TGTGCCAGTAGTATTAATGTGGATAGGACAGGGGGTTGGGAGACCCAGTACTTC | CASSINVDRTGGWETQYF
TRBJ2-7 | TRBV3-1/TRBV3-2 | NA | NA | TGTGCCAGCAGCCAGGACTGGTTGGCCTACGAGCAGTACTTC | CASSQDWLAYEQYF
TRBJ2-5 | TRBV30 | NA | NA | TGTGCCTGGAGTGGGAGCAGCCAAGAGACCCAGTACTTC | CAWSGSSQETQYF
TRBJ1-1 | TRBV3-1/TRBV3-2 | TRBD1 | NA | TGTGCCAGCAGCCAAGTCGACAGGGACACTGAAGCTTTCTTT | CASSQVDRDTEAFF
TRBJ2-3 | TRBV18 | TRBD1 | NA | TGTGCCAGCTCACCTCGTCACCCGGCAGGGGGTTCAGATACGCAGTATTTT | CASSPRHPAGGSDTQYF
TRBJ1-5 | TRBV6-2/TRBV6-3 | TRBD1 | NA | TGTGCCAGCAGTTACGGGGACAGAGAGAATCAGCCCCAGCATTTT | CASSYGDRENQPQHF
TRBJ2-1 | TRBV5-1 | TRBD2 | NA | TGCGCCAGCAGCTTGCTTAGCGGGGGTAACAATGAGCAGTTCTTC | CASSLLSGGNNEQFF
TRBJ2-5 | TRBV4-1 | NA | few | TGCGCCAGCAGCCAAGCTCCCGAGCAAGAGACCCAGTACTTC | CASSQAPEQETQYF
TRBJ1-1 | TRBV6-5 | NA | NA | TGTGCCAGCACTGCCCTGCAGGGAGGCACTGAAGCTTTCTTT | CASTALQGGTEAFF
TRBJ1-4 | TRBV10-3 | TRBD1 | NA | TGTGCCATCAGTGAATGGACAGGCCAAGAAAAACTGTTTTTT | CAISEWTGQEKLFF
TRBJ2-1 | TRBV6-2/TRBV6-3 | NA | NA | TGTGCCAGCAGTCGGAGCTCCTACAATGAGCAGTTCTTC | CASSRSSYNEQFF
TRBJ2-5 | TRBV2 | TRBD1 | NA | TGTGCCAGCAGGGGCCGGGACAGTGCGGAGACCCAGTACTTC | CASRGRDSAETQYF
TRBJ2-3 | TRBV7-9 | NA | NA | TGTGCCAGCAGCGTCCCAAGGCAGGCGAGCACAGATACGCAGTATTTT | CASSVPRQASTDTQYF
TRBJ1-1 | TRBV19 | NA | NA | TGTGCCAGTAGCACCACAGTAACCTCCTCTCCGAACGACGTTCGGGCTTTCTTT | CASSTTVTSSPNDVRAFF
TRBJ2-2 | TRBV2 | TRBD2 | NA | TGTGCCAGCGGGGTAGCGGGTAACACCGGGGAGCTGTTTTTT | CASGVAGNTGELFF